The 31 T cell receptor beta chains below were found in one sample sequenced in a study of beta chain features in type 1 diabetes. Investigators reverse transcribed all isolated RNA, so they sequenced expressed TCRB transcripts. Using immunoSEQ multiplex PCR, the repertoire was profiled, and TCRdb retains in-frame clones only, with some absent. The table has 300,000 or so clones, roughly 8% seen once. The sequencing sample was made of central memory CD4+ T cells from blood. All receptors derive from a woman between 18 and 29 years old in good health.

The chain links TRBV5-1 to TRBJ2-7; 7 nucleotides align to TRBD1. The length of the CDR3 is 14 residues. V gave up 1 base and J gave up 1 base; unmatched junction bases: 2. Per the germline V gene, CDR1 is SGHRS and CDR2 is YFSETQ. CDR3 nucleotides: TGCGCCAGCAGCTTGCCGACAGGGTCCTACGAGCAGTACTTC. Protein: CASSLPTGSYEQYF.

This clone was picked up a small number of times. The chain employs TRBV2 and TRBJ2-2, with 12 bases identical to TRBD2. The CDR3 is 16 amino acids. Germline values: CDR1 SNHLY, CDR2 FYNNEI. After removal of 7 bases from V and 7 bases from J, the junction contained 10 bases not matched to a gene. The CDR3 sequence: CASNRLAGGPNGELFF. The CDR3 DNA is TGTGCCAGCAACCGGCTAGCGGGAGGGCCGAACGGGGAGCTGTTTTTT.

This chain links TRBV28 with TRBJ2-1, with 8 bases aligning to TRBD1. The CDR3 runs 15 residues. The V segment lost 6 bases and the J segment 0 bases; nucleotides outside the gene matches: 4. The germline V gene has CDR1 MDHEN and CDR2 SYDVKM. For the CDR3, the DNA is TGTGCCAGCAGACCTACAGGGGGCTCCTACAATGAGCAGTTCTTC. Protein sequence: CASRPTGGSYNEQFF.

Note on this clone: At one end, the junction sequence differs from germline, possibly due to a read error. The chain employs TRBV7-2 and TRBJ1-1; 12 bases agree with TRBD1. Germline CDR1 SGHTA, CDR2 FQGNSA. There are 16 residues in the CDR3. The CDR3 reads CASSQGTGGADTEAFF. The CDR3 DNA reads as TGCGCCAGCAGCCAAGGGACAGGGGGCGCGGACACTGAAGCTTTCTTT. Full variable domain (outside the CDR3, taken from reference TRBV7-2 and TRBJ1-1): GAGVSQSPSNKVTEKGKDVELRCDPISGHTALYWYRQSLGQGLEFLIYFQGNSAPDKSGLPSDRFSAERTGGSVSTLTIQRTQQEDSAVYLCASSQGTGGADTEAFFGQGTRLTVV.

V and J are TRBV4-2 and TRBJ2-1, with 9 bases matching TRBD2. Germline V gene lookup returns CDR1 LGHNA and CDR2 YNFKEQ. The CDR3 extends over 17 amino acids. The V segment lost 0 bases and the J segment 10 bases; nucleotides outside the gene matches: 13. CDR3 DNA sequence: TGTGCCAGCAGCCAAGATCCGGGCACTAGCGGGCCAGGAGAGCAGTTCTTC. It codes for CASSQDPGTSGPGEQFF.

V gene TRBV6-6 combines with J gene TRBJ1-4; maybe TRBD1 (6 bases). The CDR3 loop spans 15 amino acids. V lost 8 bases and J lost 10, with 23 bases in between. In germline, CDR1 is MNHNY, CDR2 SVGAGI (reference sequence). CDR3 DNA: TGTGCCAGCTGGACGACAGGACTTGACCTCGGAAAACTGTTTTTT. Translating gives CASWTTGLDLGKLFF.

Only a few counts were recorded for this clone. This chain connects TRBV2 to TRBJ2-5; D remains unclear. Deletions cut 7 bases from V and 2 bases from J, with 8 bases between. Germline loops: CDR1 SNHLY, CDR2 FYNNEI. The CDR3 has 12 residues. The CDR3 DNA reads as TGTGCCAGCACCGACATTCAAGAGACCCAGTACTTC. It specifies CASTDIQETQYF.

The chain has TRBV4-3 and TRBJ1-5; tentative D call: TRBD1 (5 bases). This CDR3 contains 13 residues. The germline V gene has CDR1 LGHNA and CDR2 YSLEER. The V and J ends lost 1 base and 9 bases respectively, with 10 bases between them. CDR3 DNA sequence: TGCGCCAGCAGCCAAGGCCTCACAGGGCCCCAGCATTTT. Its translation is CASSQGLTGPQHF.

This clone was found a few times. The germline gene is not matched at one end of the junction; a read error may be the cause. The chain has TRBV2 and TRBJ2-3; 8 positions agree with TRBD1. This CDR3 has 13 amino acids. The germline V gene encodes CDR1 SNHLY and CDR2 FYNNEI. The CDR3 DNA follows: TGTGCCAGCAGCGAAGAAAACAGGGGGGCGCAGTATTTT. Protein: CASSEENRGAQYF.

The chain carries TRBV7-9 and TRBJ2-5; the match to TRBD2 covers 9 bases. The germline V gene encodes CDR1 SEHNR and CDR2 FQNEAQ (reference sequence). The trim removed 6 bases at V and 5 bases at J, leaving 7 bases unmatched. CDR3 length: 14 amino acids. CDR3 in DNA: TGTGCCAGCAGACCTAGCGGGAAGGGGGAGACCCAGTACTTC. Its translation: CASRPSGKGETQYF.

This clone was observed at least ten times. Other DNA sequences from this sample encode an identical CDR3 as well. The chain combines TRBV4-3 with TRBJ2-5; TRBD1 matches 7 bases. Trimming removed 3 bases from V and 2 bases from J; junction bases left unmatched: 0. Looked up from germline, CDR1 is LGHNA and CDR2 is YSLEER. There are 13 residues in the CDR3. CDR3 in DNA: TGCGCCAGCAGCCAGGACAGGCAAGAGACCCAGTACTTC. It yields the protein CASSQDRQETQYF.

At least ten counts were recorded for this clone. V and J are TRBV7-2 and TRBJ2-1, with 7 bases aligning to TRBD2. The CDR3 spans 15 residues. The ends lost 0 bases at V and 6 bases at J; junction bases unmatched: 5. Germline loops: CDR1 SGHTA, CDR2 FQGNSA. The CDR3 DNA is TGTGCCAGCAGCTTAGCGGGAGGGCCGGTCAATGAGCAGTTCTTC. Amino acids: CASSLAGGPVNEQFF.

This sequence joins TRBV18 and TRBJ1-1; TRBD1 might be the D (6 bases). Germline loops: CDR1 KGHSH, CDR2 LQKENI. The CDR3 has 15 residues. V gave up 3 bases and J gave up 4 bases, with 15 bases separating them. CDR3 sequence: CASSPTRGDGTEAFF. The CDR3 coding sequence is TGTGCCAGCTCACCGACCAGGGGTGACGGCACTGAAGCTTTCTTT.

The V call is TRBV5-4, the J call TRBJ2-2; possible D gene TRBD2, 6 bases. The CDR3 sequence is 14 residues long. Trimming cost V 2 bases and J 4 bases, with 9 bases left between them. Germline V CDR1 and CDR2: SGHNT, YYREEE (reference sequence). CDR3 in DNA: TGTGCCAGCAGCTTTCGGGAGCTCACCGGGGAGCTGTTTTTT. It specifies CASSFRELTGELFF.

Ten or more counts support this clone. The CDR3 region is CASSQNRAGGIQYF. CDR3 sequence (DNA): TGCGCCAGCAGCCAAAACAGGGCCGGAGGCATTCAGTACTTC. This chain links TRBV4-3 with TRBJ2-4, with a weak D call TRBD1 (6 bases). Looked up from germline, CDR1 is LGHNA and CDR2 is YSLEER. The CDR3 totals 14 residues. V dropped 2 bases and J dropped 9 bases, with 14 bases sitting between them.

There are a few counts of this clone. The chain has TRBV6-5 and TRBJ2-4, with 7 bases that match TRBD2. Germline V gives CDR1 MNHEY, CDR2 SVGAGI. The CDR3 is made up of 15 amino acids. J lost 4 bases, V lost 6 bases, and 9 bases had no gene match. CDR3: CASSTHAGVKNIQYF. As DNA, the CDR3 is TGTGCCAGCAGCACCCATGCGGGGGTAAAAAACATTCAGTACTTC.

J is TRBJ2-1 and V is TRBV5-5; D is uncertain. The CDR3 is 14 residues long. CDR1 SGHKS and CDR2 YYEKEE come from the germline V gene (reference sequence). V shed 5 bases and J shed 0 bases, with 9 bases lying between them. The CDR3 coding sequence is TGTGCCAGCAGTCCATCTACCTCCTACAATGAGCAGTTCTTC. It is translated as CASSPSTSYNEQFF.

This clone was counted between two and nine times. The rearrangement uses TRBV5-6 and TRBJ2-1; D may match TRBD1 or TRBD2 (5 bases each). The CDR3 is made up of 14 amino acids. Trimming took 0 bases from V and 8 from J, leaving 12 bases between them. Germline CDR1 SGHDT, CDR2 YYEEEE. The CDR3 DNA sequence: TGTGCCAGCAGCTTGGAGGGGAGTTACCATGAGCAGTTCTTC. Protein product: CASSLEGSYHEQFF.

This clone has more than one count but fewer than ten. The genes are TRBV7-6 and TRBJ2-2; D unclear. The CDR3 contains 13 residues. V gave up 5 bases and J gave up 6 bases, with 10 bases separating them. Germline CDR1 SGHVS, CDR2 FNYEAQ. Here the CDR3 reads CASSPRVSGELFF. The DNA of the CDR3 is TGTGCCAGCAGCCCGAGAGTATCCGGGGAGCTGTTTTTT.

This chain links TRBV7-2 with TRBJ1-1; D is perhaps TRBD1 (5 bases). This CDR3 has 15 amino acids. The V end lost 1 base, the J end lost 5 bases, and 14 bases lay between the germline ends. Germline V lookup: CDR1 SGHTA, CDR2 FQGNSA. The DNA for the CDR3 is TGTGCCAGCAGCTTAGAATATCGGGGGTCGACTGAAGCTTTCTTT. This codes for CASSLEYRGSTEAFF.

The chain is built from TRBV5-8 and TRBJ2-5; D is unclear. V lost 5 bases and J 3 bases, leaving 11 bases between the germline ends. The CDR3 loop spans 13 amino acids. The germline gives CDR1 SGHTS, CDR2 YDEGEE. The CDR3 loop reads CASRRGWEETQYF. CDR3 sequence (DNA): TGTGCCAGCAGGCGCGGTTGGGAAGAGACCCAGTACTTC.

This clone has a handful of counts. The rearrangement joins TRBV27 to TRBJ2-7; 8 bases line up with TRBD2. Germline values: CDR1 MNHEY, CDR2 SMNVEV (reference sequence). V was clipped by 2 bases and J by 4 bases; unmatched bases: 10. This CDR3 has 16 residues. The CDR3 loop is CASSLKSLAGPYEQYF. CDR3 in DNA: TGTGCCAGCAGTTTAAAGTCTCTAGCGGGCCCTTACGAGCAGTACTTC.

This clone was seen a few times. A much larger clone lies one base from this, so it may be a read error. The rearrangement links TRBV5-4 to TRBJ2-2; D not certain. Trimming took 2 bases from V and 3 from J, leaving 2 bases between them. The CDR3 has 12 residues. Germline CDR1 reads SGHNT; CDR2 reads YYREEE (reference sequence). The CDR3 loop is CASSLDTGELFF. The CDR3 bases are TGTGCCAGCAGCTTAGACACCGGGGAGCTGTTTTTT.

This clone was seen only a few times. This chain uses TRBV7-3 with TRBJ2-7, with D possibly being TRBD2 (6 bases). Deletions cut 1 base from V and 0 bases from J, with 13 bases between. The CDR3 spans 16 residues. In germline, CDR1 is SGHTA, CDR2 FQGTGA. The CDR3 nucleotides are TGTGCCAGCAGCTTAATGGGCGGGGAGCCCTCCTACGAGCAGTACTTC. Encoded protein: CASSLMGGEPSYEQYF.

This chain uses TRBV9 with TRBJ2-5; D is perhaps TRBD2 (5 bases). Germline CDR1 reads SGDLS; CDR2 reads YYNGEE. This CDR3 contains 15 residues. V was cut by 0 bases and J by 0 bases, with 9 bases left in between. The CDR3 region is CASSVAGYYQETQYF. DNA of the CDR3: TGTGCCAGCAGCGTAGCGGGATATTACCAAGAGACCCAGTACTTC.

The chain carries TRBV30 and TRBJ1-5; 10 nucleotides line up with TRBD1. The trim removed 3 bases at V and 7 bases at J, leaving 18 bases unmatched. This CDR3 comprises 18 residues. CDR1 is GTSNPN and CDR2 is SVGIG in the germline V gene (reference sequence). CDR3 protein: CAWRGVRDRGSFGQPQHF. In nucleotides, the CDR3 is TGTGCCTGGAGAGGGGTTCGGGACAGGGGCTCGTTCGGGCAGCCCCAGCATTTT.

The chain uses TRBV15 and TRBJ2-5; D call uncertain. The V gene lost 0 bases and the J gene lost 7 bases, with 6 bases spanning the gap. This CDR3 is built from 12 residues. The germline V gene encodes CDR1 LNHNV and CDR2 YYDKDF (reference sequence). CDR3 bases: TGTGCCACCAGCAGAGATTTAGGGACCCAGTACTTC. Translated: CATSRDLGTQYF.

This clone was seen at least ten times. V gene TRBV18 combines with J gene TRBJ2-2, with 9 positions matching TRBD2. Germline-derived CDR1 and CDR2 are KGHSH and LQKENI. V lost 2 bases, J lost 3 bases, and 10 bases stayed unmatched. This CDR3 is 18 amino acids long. The CDR3, as DNA: TGTGCCAGCTCACCAAGATTACCTAGCGGGACTCACACCGGGGAGCTGTTTTTT. Its protein is CASSPRLPSGTHTGELFF.

Note on this clone: This may arise from a read error, as a much more abundant clone is one base away. Within the sample, other DNA sequences also encode this same CDR3. The rearrangement links TRBV11-2 to TRBJ2-5; D ambiguous. The V end lost 5 bases, the J end lost 4 bases, and 5 bases lay between the germline ends. The germline V gene encodes CDR1 SGHAT and CDR2 FQNNGV. CDR3 length: 11 amino acids. The CDR3 region has the DNA TGTGCCAGCAGCCCAGCAGAGACCCAGTACTTC. Encoded protein: CASSPAETQYF. Full variable domain (outside the CDR3, taken from reference TRBV11-2 and TRBJ2-5): EAGVAQSPRYKIIEKRQSVAFWCNPISGHATLYWYQQILGQGPKLLIQFQNNGVVDDSQLPKDRFSAERLKGVDSTLKIQPAKLEDSAVYLCASSPAETQYFGPGTRLLVL.

J is TRBJ2-1 and V is TRBV2, with unresolved D. Germline CDR1 is SNHLY and CDR2 is FYNNEI. CDR3 size: 12 residues. Trimming left V 4 bases short and J 6 bases short, with 7 bases between. The CDR3 region has the DNA TGTGCCAGCAGTGTTAGGTTCAATGAGCAGTTCTTC. It encodes CASSVRFNEQFF.

Notes on this clone: Other DNA sequences in the same sample also yield this CDR3. The chain carries TRBV7-9 and TRBJ2-5; D gene unclear. V gave up 5 bases and J gave up 3 bases, with 4 bases separating them. Germline CDR1 reads SEHNR; CDR2 reads FQNEAQ (reference sequence). CDR3 length: 11 residues. The CDR3 loop is CASSPKETQYF. DNA of the CDR3: TGTGCCAGCAGCCCGAAAGAGACCCAGTACTTC.